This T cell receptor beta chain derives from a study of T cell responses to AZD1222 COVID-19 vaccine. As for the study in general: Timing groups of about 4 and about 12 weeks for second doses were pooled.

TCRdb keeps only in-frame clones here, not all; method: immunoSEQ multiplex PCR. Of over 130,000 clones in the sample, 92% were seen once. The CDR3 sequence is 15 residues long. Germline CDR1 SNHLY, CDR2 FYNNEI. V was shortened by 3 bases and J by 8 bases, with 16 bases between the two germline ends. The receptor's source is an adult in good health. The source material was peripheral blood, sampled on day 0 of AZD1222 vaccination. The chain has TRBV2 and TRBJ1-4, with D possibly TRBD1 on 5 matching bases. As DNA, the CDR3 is TGTGCCAGCAGTGACAGGGCCCTACCCCCCGAAAAACTGTTTTTT. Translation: CASSDRALPPEKLFF.